Listed below are T cell receptor beta chains from one sample, sequenced in a study of early T cells in non-severe SARS-CoV-2 infection. TCRdb fed the 5' RACE reads into MiXCR, producing one record per CDR3 protein. The sample contains fewer than 55,000 distinct CDR3 sequences, around 8.4% of which appear only once. The sequenced material came from whole blood. The receptors were sampled from an adult who was a healthcare worker with PCR-confirmed SARS-CoV-2 infection or an uninfected control (not recorded which). Both conserved end residues are part of each CDR3. A D gene is named only where the DNA matches it firmly.

j_call	cdr3_length	v_call	d_call	cdr3_aa
TRBJ2-1	15	TRBV7-2	NA	CASSLIVSSYNEQFF
TRBJ2-7	12	TRBV12-3/TRBV12-4	NA	CASSPAGYEQYF
TRBJ2-1	14	TRBV7-6	NA	CASSFRLSSNEQFF
TRBJ1-1	15	TRBV4-3	NA	CASSLSQDRNTEAFF
TRBJ2-2	13	TRBV24-1	NA	CAATRGIGGELFF
TRBJ2-7	14	TRBV27	NA	CAKNSPGRTGEQYF
TRBJ2-3	11	TRBV2	NA	CASSYTDTQYF
TRBJ2-3	14	TRBV11-2	TRBD1	CASSPNRGTDTQYF
TRBJ2-2	15	TRBV29-1	NA	CSVEVRERRTGELFF
TRBJ2-5	10	TRBV29-1	NA	CSGGQETQYF
TRBJ1-4	15	TRBV2	TRBD1	CASRQTGGPNEKLFF
TRBJ1-2	14	TRBV19	TRBD1	CASSLPGTGNGYTF
TRBJ1-2	12	TRBV20-1	NA	CSARLSNYGYTF
TRBJ2-7	14	TRBV24-1	TRBD1	CATSEGTGVYEQYF
TRBJ2-1	17	TRBV5-6	NA	CASSLQARDPSLGEQFF
TRBJ1-1	14	TRBV18	NA	CASSPRVRNTEAFF
TRBJ2-1	16	TRBV5-6	TRBD2	CASSLGAGTSHNEQFF
TRBJ2-3	16	TRBV7-8	TRBD2	CASSLGASGTTDTQYF
TRBJ2-2	15	TRBV10-3	NA	CAIKRNGVNTGELFF
TRBJ2-7	14	TRBV5-1	NA	CASSFTTNSYEQYF
TRBJ2-2	15	TRBV5-4	TRBD1	CASSSGQSNTGELFF
TRBJ2-3	19	TRBV7-6	NA	CASSPRGGTGISSKDTQYF
TRBJ2-1	16	TRBV20-1	NA	CSASPASGGGMNEQFF
TRBJ2-5	12	TRBV7-9	NA	CASGRSQETQYF
TRBJ1-1	13	TRBV29-1	TRBD1	CSAQTGLNTEAFF
TRBJ1-4	15	TRBV15	NA	CATRGPELPNEKLFF
TRBJ2-4	16	TRBV27	NA	CASSLSLGWAKNIQYF
TRBJ1-2	13	TRBV29-1	TRBD1	CSVEWQGASGYTF
TRBJ1-6	14	TRBV30	TRBD1	CAWSQGAADSPLHF
TRBJ2-7	12	TRBV4-1	NA	CASSPLGGEQYF
TRBJ2-7	14	TRBV11-2	TRBD2	CASSFSSGNYEQYF
TRBJ1-5	12	TRBV7-2	NA	CASSFLNQPQHF
TRBJ2-1	18	TRBV3-1	TRBD2	CASSQVFGTSGKYNEQFF
TRBJ2-1	14	TRBV7-9	NA	CASSLSLQYNEQFF
TRBJ2-6	17	TRBV6-1	TRBD1	CASSLDRATGGANVLTF